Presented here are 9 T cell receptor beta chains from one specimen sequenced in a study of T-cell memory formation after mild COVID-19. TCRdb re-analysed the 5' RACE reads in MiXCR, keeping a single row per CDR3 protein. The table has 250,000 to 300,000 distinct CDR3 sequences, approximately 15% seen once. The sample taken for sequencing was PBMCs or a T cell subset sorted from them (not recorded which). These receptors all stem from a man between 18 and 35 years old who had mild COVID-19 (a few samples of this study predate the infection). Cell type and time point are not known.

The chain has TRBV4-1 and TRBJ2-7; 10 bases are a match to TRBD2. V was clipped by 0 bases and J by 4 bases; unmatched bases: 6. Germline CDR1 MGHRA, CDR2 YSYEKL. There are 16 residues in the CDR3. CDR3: CASSQDQPSGGYEQYF. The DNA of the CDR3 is TGCGCCAGCAGCCAAGATCAGCCTAGCGGGGGATACGAGCAGTACTTC.

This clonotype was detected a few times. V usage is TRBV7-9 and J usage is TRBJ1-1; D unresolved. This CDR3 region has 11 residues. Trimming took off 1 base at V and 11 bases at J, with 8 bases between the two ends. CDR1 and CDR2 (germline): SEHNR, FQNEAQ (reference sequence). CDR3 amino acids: CASSLDRGAFF. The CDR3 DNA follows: TGTGCCAGCAGCTTAGACAGAGGGGCTTTCTTT.

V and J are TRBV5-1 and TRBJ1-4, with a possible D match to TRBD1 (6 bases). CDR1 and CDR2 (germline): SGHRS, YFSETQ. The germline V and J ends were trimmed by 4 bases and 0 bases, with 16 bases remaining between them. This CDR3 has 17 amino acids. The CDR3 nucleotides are TGCGCCAGCAGCGCTCGACCGGACAGTGCAACTAATGAAAAACTGTTTTTT. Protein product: CASSARPDSATNEKLFF.

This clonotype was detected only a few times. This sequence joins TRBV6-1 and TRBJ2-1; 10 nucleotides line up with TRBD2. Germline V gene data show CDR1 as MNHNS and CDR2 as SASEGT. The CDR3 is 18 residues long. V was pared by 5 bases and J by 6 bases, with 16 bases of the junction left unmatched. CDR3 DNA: TGTGCCAGCAGTCCTCCTCCCGCGCTGGCTAGCGGGAGCAATGAGCAGTTCTTC. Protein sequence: CASSPPPALASGSNEQFF.

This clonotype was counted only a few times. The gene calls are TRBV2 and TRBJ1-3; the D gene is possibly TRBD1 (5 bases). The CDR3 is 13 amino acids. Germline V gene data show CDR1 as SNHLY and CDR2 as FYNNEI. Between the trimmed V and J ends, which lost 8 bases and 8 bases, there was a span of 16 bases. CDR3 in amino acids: CASLGPYADTIYF. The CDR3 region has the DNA TGTGCCAGCCTGGGACCTTATGCTGACACCATATATTTT.

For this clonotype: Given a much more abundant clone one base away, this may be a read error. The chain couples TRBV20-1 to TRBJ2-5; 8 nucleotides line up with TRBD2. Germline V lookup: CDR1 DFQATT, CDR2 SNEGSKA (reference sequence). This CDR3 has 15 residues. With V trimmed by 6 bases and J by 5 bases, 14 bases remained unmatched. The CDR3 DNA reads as TGCAGTGCCCTCATAGCGGGGTCGTGGCGGGAGACCCAGTACTTC. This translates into CSALIAGSWRETQYF.

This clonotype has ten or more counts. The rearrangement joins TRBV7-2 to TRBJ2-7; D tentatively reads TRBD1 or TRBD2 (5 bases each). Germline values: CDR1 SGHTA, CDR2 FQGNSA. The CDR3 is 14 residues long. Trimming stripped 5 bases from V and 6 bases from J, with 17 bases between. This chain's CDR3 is CASSPTNMGVEQYF. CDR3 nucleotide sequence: TGTGCCAGCAGCCCTACCAACATGGGGGTCGAGCAGTACTTC.

CDR3 protein: CASSYGQTNEKLFF. Written as DNA, the CDR3 is TGTGCCAGCAGTTATGGGCAGACTAATGAAAAACTGTTTTTT. The chain has TRBV6-6 and TRBJ1-4, with no clear D. Trimming shortened V by 3 bases and J by 2 bases, and 7 bases separated the two germline ends. The V gene's germline CDR1 is MNHNY and CDR2 SVGAGI (reference sequence). This CDR3 spans 14 amino acids.

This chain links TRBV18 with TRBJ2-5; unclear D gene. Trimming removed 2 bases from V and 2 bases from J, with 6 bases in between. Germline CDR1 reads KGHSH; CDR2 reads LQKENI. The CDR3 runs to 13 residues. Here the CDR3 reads CASSPARQETQYF. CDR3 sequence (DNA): TGTGCCAGCTCACCAGCGAGACAAGAGACCCAGTACTTC.